This entry features one T cell receptor beta chain sequence. Its antigen is still unknown. No much larger clone is present one base from it, and per-base qualities are unavailable. The data derive from a study of somatic mutations in cytotoxic T cells in rheumatoid arthritis (dated by TCRdb to the late 2010s). Regarding the study in general: Before any treatment started and right after they were diagnosed, patients gave peripheral blood samples (more than 27 ml EDTA). A FACSAria II or Sony SH800 was used to flow-sort some V beta antibody-stained T-cell populations at nearly 100% purity, and TCRB sequencing was also done on sorted V beta1+ cells. To characterize clonality, the study used TCRB deep sequencing while asking whether somatic mutations are carried by expanded CD8+ T-cell clones in newly diagnosed, untreated rheumatoid arthritis. TCRB deep sequencing was performed for approximately 60 rheumatoid arthritis patients and around 20 healthy controls. Median age was essentially the same in the patient group and the control group.

CD4+ and CD8+ cells were isolated by positive magnetic bead selection on an AutoMACS, and purity was checked by flow cytometry. After a first flow cytometry screen using a TCR V beta antibody panel, clonal expansions were characterized through TCRB deep sequencing of sorted CD8+ fractions. Peripheral blood mononuclear cells were obtained using density gradient separation with Ficoll-Paque PLUS. DNA from CD4-enriched, CD8-enriched or PBMC samples was extracted using Nucleospin Tissue or Tissue XS kits and then quantified on a Qubit 2.0 fluorometer. V lost 2 bases and J lost 7 bases; the stretch between them is 18 bases long. CDR1 SGHTA and CDR2 FQGTGA are derived from the germline V gene. The CDR3 starts with the cysteine, ends with the phenylalanine, and has 16 residues. Solely the CDR3 DNA is kept, with 48 bases framed from the first base. The immunoSEQ assay was applied to genomic DNA for TCRB CDR3 sequencing. The paper's data handling went like this. When patient CD8+ clones exceeding 1% were checked against published virus-specific TCRB sequences, only a few matched. Analyses were restricted to productive TCRB rearrangements. A clone was defined by a unique TCRB CDR3 sequence, and clonality was computed as a productive clonality index based on Shannon entropy. Repertoire overlap between two samples was calculated from the template counts of each clone relative to total templates per sample. Flow cytometry-measured V-gene usage correlated with V-gene usage from TCRB sequencing, with a Spearman r of approximately 0.55. TCRdb obtained this table from immuneACCESS and retained in-frame rearrangements with V and J assigned. These tables miss some clones; where compared with another copy, unresolved V genes account for less than half of the shortfall, and the remainder is unexplained. The V and J calls and clone size were taken over from that table, and D and trimming were inferred from the DNA. Present in this sample are roughly 8,200 clones, 75% of which were seen just once. The top ten hold around two fifths of the sample.

What the study reported, not specific to this receptor: In about an eighth of the roughly 65 patients, more than 20% of CD8+ cells belonged to the largest CD8+ clone, while several identical CD8+ TCRB sequences were shared between blood and synovial fluid. No adjustment for multiple comparisons was made for the slight TRBV07 underrepresentation in patients. CD8+ clonality increased with age in patients (Spearman r of about 0.49) but not in healthy controls. The expanded CD8+ clones had unknown antigen targets, and not appearing in virus-specific databases did not rule out that they were virus-specific. CD8+ T-cell clonality in rheumatoid arthritis patients was not significantly different from that in age-matched healthy controls.

The rearranged chain carries TRBV7-3 and TRBJ2-1, with the D gene tentatively TRBD1 or TRBD2, based on 6 matching bases in each. Sequenced: CD8+ T cells sorted from blood. This TCR derives from an adult with rheumatoid arthritis. The bases read TGTGCCAGCAGCTTATGGGGGGCAGAAGGGATAAATGAGCAGTTCTTC. The resulting protein is CASSLWGAEGINEQFF.